The rows below give T cell receptor beta chains drawn from one sample of a study of cytomegalovirus exposure and HLA in healthy donors. Profiling relied on immunoSEQ multiplex PCR, and the TCRdb table lists in-frame clones only, not all of them. Of about 70,000 clones in the sample, 80% to 90% are singletons; the top ten hold 1.5% to 2%. Sequenced: PBMCs. Receptors were obtained from a woman aged 25-40 years in good health and CMV-seronegative. Both conserved end residues are part of each CDR3. D genes are given only for firm matches. Size is stated for part of the rows, as once, few or many counts, or as a class when the clone is expanded.

clone size: NA; D gene: NA; J gene: TRBJ2-7; V gene: TRBV9; CDR3 protein: CASSLGNSFSYEQYF; CDR3 DNA: TGTGCCAGCAGCTTAGGGAACAGTTTCTCCTACGAGCAGTACTTC
clone size: NA; D gene: NA; J gene: TRBJ1-1; V gene: TRBV7-2; CDR3 protein: CASSLVFGGQRGTEAFF; CDR3 DNA: TGTGCCAGCAGCTTAGTCTTTGGGGGGCAGCGGGGCACTGAAGCTTTCTTT
clone size: few; D gene: NA; J gene: TRBJ1-1; V gene: TRBV7-9; CDR3 protein: CASSPGWGGLNTEAFF; CDR3 DNA: TGTGCCAGCAGCCCAGGATGGGGGGGGTTGAACACTGAAGCTTTCTTT
clone size: NA; D gene: TRBD1; J gene: TRBJ2-5; V gene: TRBV6-6; CDR3 protein: CASSSDRVKETQYF; CDR3 DNA: TGTGCCAGCAGTTCGGACAGGGTAAAAGAGACCCAGTACTTC
clone size: NA; D gene: NA; J gene: TRBJ1-5; V gene: TRBV28; CDR3 protein: CASSLGGSSNQPQHF; CDR3 DNA: TGTGCCAGCAGTTTAGGGGGGTCTAGCAATCAGCCCCAGCATTTT
clone size: NA; D gene: TRBD2; J gene: TRBJ2-1; V gene: TRBV6-1; CDR3 protein: CASRASGIGEQFF; CDR3 DNA: TGTGCCAGCAGGGCTAGCGGGATAGGTGAGCAGTTCTTC
clone size: NA; D gene: NA; J gene: TRBJ1-1; V gene: TRBV28; CDR3 protein: CASSLMGTWAFF; CDR3 DNA: TGTGCCAGCAGTTTGATGGGGACATGGGCTTTCTTT
clone size: NA; D gene: TRBD2; J gene: TRBJ2-5; V gene: TRBV28; CDR3 protein: CASSNSGSWQETQYF; CDR3 DNA: TGTGCCAGCAGCAATAGCGGGAGCTGGCAAGAGACCCAGTACTTC
clone size: once; D gene: NA; J gene: TRBJ2-7; V gene: TRBV5-6; CDR3 protein: CASRPGLSYEQYF; CDR3 DNA: TGTGCCAGCAGACCGGGACTGTCATACGAGCAGTACTTC
clone size: NA; D gene: NA; J gene: TRBJ1-2; V gene: TRBV11-2; CDR3 protein: CASSLDLTGSHTNYGYTF; CDR3 DNA: TGTGCCAGCAGCTTAGATCTAACAGGTAGTCATACTAACTATGGCTACACCTTC